This passage covers 3 T cell receptor beta chains from one sample sequenced in a study of T cell responses to AZD1222 COVID-19 vaccine. TCRdb's table, derived via immunoSEQ multiplex PCR, lists solely in-frame clones and lacks some. The sample yields about 120,000 clones, 80% to 90% seen once. The sequences come from peripheral blood, collected on day 0 of AZD1222 vaccination. The receptors were gathered from an adult in good health.

The chain joins TRBV19 to TRBJ2-7; 13 bases are a match to TRBD2. Germline loops: CDR1 LNHDA, CDR2 SQIVND (reference sequence). The CDR3 totals 13 residues. The junction had 4 bases not matched to a gene; V was cut back by 9 bases and J by 5 bases. The CDR3 nucleotides are TGTGCCAGCGCAGGACTAGCGGGAGACGAGCAGTACTTC. Amino acids: CASAGLAGDEQYF.

The rearrangement joins TRBV7-3 to TRBJ1-2, with D possibly TRBD1 on 6 matching bases. Deletions cut 3 bases from V and 4 bases from J, with 12 bases between. The CDR3 has 14 amino acids. From germline, CDR1 is SGHTA and CDR2 FQGTGA. The CDR3 protein is CASSLNRETYGYTF. The CDR3 nucleotides read TGTGCCAGCAGCTTGAACAGGGAAACCTATGGCTACACCTTC.

V gene TRBV7-9 combines with J gene TRBJ2-2, with D hard to call. Per the germline V gene, CDR1 is SEHNR and CDR2 is FQNEAQ (reference sequence). The CDR3 totals 14 residues. V was pared by 3 bases and J by 0 bases, with 5 bases between. CDR3 residues: CASSFRTNTGELFF. In nucleotides, the CDR3 is TGTGCCAGCAGCTTCCGCACGAACACCGGGGAGCTGTTTTTT.